This T cell receptor (beta chain) was captured in a study of blood T cells in healthy people across ages. It was with a sample-barcoded 5' primer and a J-beta primer mix that a second PCR of roughly 7 to 12 cycles was run. Each cDNA was tagged by a template-switch adaptor containing 12 random nucleotides. TCRdb analysed the 5' RACE reads with MiXCR anew, one entry per CDR3 protein. The repertoire has 600,000 to 900,000 distinct CDR3 sequences, roughly 25% of them found once; the top ten carry under 3%. Germline-derived CDR1 and CDR2 are DFQATT and SNEGSKA (reference sequence). The CDR3 is made up of 13 amino acids. Study-wide results and caveats: TCR beta diversity tracked closely with naive T cell percentage.

This clonotype was observed a handful of times. As yet, its antigen is unknown. Per-sample PBMC isolation yielded at least 6.5 million cells. This same sample was also part of a study on T cells of mothers and their children.

The chain uses TRBV20-1 and TRBJ2-5; D gene uncertain. The J call could be wrong; TRBJ2-1 is a better fit for the DNA end. The source is a boy aged 10-17 years in good health. Sequencing was performed on blood. CDR3 DNA sequence: TGCAGTGCTAGGGGCCCCTCGGGCAATGAGCAGTTCTTC. This encodes CSARGPSGNEQFF.